This TCR beta chain is from a study of blood T cell repertoires in COVID-19. Across the whole study: PBMCs, B-cell-depleted T cells, or T cells were the source of the cDNA or gDNA that made up the material.

Profiling relied on immunoSEQ multiplex PCR, and the TCRdb table lists in-frame clones only, not all of them. The sample includes almost 80,000 clones, over 75% of them seen just once. J was trimmed by 6 bases and V by 5 bases; bases with no gene match: 7. The germline gives CDR1 LNHDA, CDR2 SQIVND (reference sequence). CDR3 length: 14 amino acids. Sequencing was done on a sample of peripheral blood. The sequence was collected from a woman older than 75 with acute or convalescent COVID-19. The chain carries TRBV19 and TRBJ1-1; 9 positions agree with TRBD1. The CDR3 DNA reads TGTGCCAGTAGTTTCCGACAGGGGGGGGCTGAAGCTTTCTTT. Protein sequence: CASSFRQGGAEAFF.